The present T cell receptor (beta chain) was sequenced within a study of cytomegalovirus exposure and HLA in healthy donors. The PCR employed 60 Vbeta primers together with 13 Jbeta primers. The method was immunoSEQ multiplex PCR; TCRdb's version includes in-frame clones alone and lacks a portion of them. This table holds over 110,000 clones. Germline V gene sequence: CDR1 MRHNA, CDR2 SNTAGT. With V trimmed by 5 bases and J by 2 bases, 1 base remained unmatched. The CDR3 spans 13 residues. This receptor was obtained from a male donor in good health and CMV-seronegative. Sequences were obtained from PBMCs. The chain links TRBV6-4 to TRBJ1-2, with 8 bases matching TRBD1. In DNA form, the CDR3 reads TGTGCCAGCAGTCCAGGGGGCAACTATGGCTACACCTTC. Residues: CASSPGGNYGYTF.